This entry concerns a single T cell receptor beta chain. Antigen specificity is unknown. The germline V gene encodes CDR1 LNHDA and CDR2 SQIVND (reference sequence). Trimming left V 3 bases short and J 4 bases short, with 15 bases between. The CDR3 is 15 amino acids. This sample is drawn from a study of cytomegalovirus exposure and HLA in healthy donors. Study findings and constraints: For most TCR beta V segments, an earlier analysis put the productive rate at about 87% or about 30% of the time.

PCR was performed using 60 Vbeta and 13 Jbeta primers. In the authors' methods: Later, about 80 million unique TCR beta chains were counted in an analysis, and about 10 million of them were shared. Measured with immunoSEQ multiplex PCR; TCRdb has only the in-frame clones, and not every one. The DNA was the basis for D and trimming; V, J and clone size are from that table. There are 100,000 or so clones in the sample; around 85% occur only once, and about 6.9% lies in the top ten. This sequence was found in a man aged 25 to 45 in good health and CMV-seropositive. V and J are TRBV19 and TRBJ2-5; tentative D call: TRBD2 (6 bases). The sample was PBMCs. Here the CDR3 reads CASSIDLRGRETQYF. The DNA for the CDR3 is TGTGCCAGTAGTATCGATCTGCGGGGTAGAGAGACCCAGTACTTC.